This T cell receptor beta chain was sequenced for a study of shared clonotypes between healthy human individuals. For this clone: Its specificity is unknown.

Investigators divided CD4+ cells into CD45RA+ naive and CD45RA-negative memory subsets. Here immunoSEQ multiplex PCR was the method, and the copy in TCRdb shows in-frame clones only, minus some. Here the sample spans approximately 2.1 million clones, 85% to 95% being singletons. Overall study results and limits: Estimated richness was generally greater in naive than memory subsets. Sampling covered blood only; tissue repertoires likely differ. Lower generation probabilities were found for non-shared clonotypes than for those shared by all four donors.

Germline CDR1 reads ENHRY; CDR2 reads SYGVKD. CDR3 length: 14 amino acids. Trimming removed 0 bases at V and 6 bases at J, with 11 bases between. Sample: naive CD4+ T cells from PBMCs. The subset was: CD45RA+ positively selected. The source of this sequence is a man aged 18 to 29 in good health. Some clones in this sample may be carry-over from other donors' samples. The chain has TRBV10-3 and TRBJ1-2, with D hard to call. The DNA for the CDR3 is TGTGCCATCAGTGAGTCCTGGGAGGAAAATGGCTACACCTTC. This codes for CAISESWEENGYTF.